The 2 T cell receptor beta chains below were found in one sample sequenced in a study of blood T cell repertoires in COVID-19. The repertoire was sequenced with immunoSEQ multiplex PCR; TCRdb's copy has only in-frame clones and lacks some. The repertoire holds under 85,000 clones, with around 88% as singletons. Sequences were obtained from peripheral blood. Receptor source: a man aged 45-65 years with active COVID-19.

The rearrangement joins TRBV4-1 to TRBJ2-6, with TRBD1 matching 9 bases. The germline V gene has CDR1 MGHRA and CDR2 YSYEKL. This CDR3 region has 21 residues. The junction had 13 bases not matched to a gene; V was cut back by 1 base and J by 0 bases. The CDR3 reads CASSQGGGMGQGNSGANVLTF. The DNA for the CDR3 is TGCGCCAGCAGCCAAGGGGGGGGAATGGGACAGGGCAACTCTGGGGCCAACGTCCTGACTTTC.

The rearrangement joins TRBV7-8 to TRBJ1-5, with D perhaps matching TRBD1 (5 bases). The CDR3 sequence is 14 residues long. V dropped 3 bases and J dropped 7 bases, with 13 bases sitting between them. CDR1 and CDR2 (germline): SGHVS, FQNEAQ. The CDR3 sequence is CASSFRAIGQPQHF. In DNA, the CDR3 is TGTGCCAGCAGCTTCAGGGCCATTGGACAGCCCCAGCATTTT. The variable domain in full, completed from reference TRBV7-8 and TRBJ1-5, reads GAGVSQSPRYKVAKRGQDVALRCDPISGHVSLFWYQQALGQGPEFLTYFQNEAQLDKSGLPSDRFFAERPEGSVSTLKIQRTQQEDSAVYLCASSFRAIGQPQHFGDGTRLSIL.